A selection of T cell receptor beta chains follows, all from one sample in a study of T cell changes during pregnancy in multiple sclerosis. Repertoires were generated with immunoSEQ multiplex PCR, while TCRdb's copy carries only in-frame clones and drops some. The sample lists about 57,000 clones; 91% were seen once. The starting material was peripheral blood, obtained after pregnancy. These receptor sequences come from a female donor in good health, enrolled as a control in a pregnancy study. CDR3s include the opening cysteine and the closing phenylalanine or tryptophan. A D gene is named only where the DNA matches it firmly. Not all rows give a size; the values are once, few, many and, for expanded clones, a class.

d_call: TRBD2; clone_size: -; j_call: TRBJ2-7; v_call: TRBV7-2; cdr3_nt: TGTGCCAGCAGCTTAATGGCGGGAGGGCCGTACGAGCAGTACTTC; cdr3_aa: CASSLMAGGPYEQYF
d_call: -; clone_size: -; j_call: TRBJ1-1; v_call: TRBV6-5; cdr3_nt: TGTGCCAGCAGGATCCCAGGGATTGGCACTGAAGCTTTCTTT; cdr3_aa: CASRIPGIGTEAFF
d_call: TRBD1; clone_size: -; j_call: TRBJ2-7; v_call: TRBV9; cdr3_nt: TGTGCCAGCAGCGTCGGGACAGTCGGCGAGCAGTACTTC; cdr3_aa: CASSVGTVGEQYF
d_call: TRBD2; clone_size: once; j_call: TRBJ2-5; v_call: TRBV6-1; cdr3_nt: TGTGCCAGCAGTGTAGCGGGGGGACAAGAGACCCAGTACTTC; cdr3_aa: CASSVAGGQETQYF
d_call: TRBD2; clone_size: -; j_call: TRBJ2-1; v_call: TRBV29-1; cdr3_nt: TGCAGCGTTGAGTCTTTGACTAGCGATGAGCAGTTCTTC; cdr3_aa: CSVESLTSDEQFF
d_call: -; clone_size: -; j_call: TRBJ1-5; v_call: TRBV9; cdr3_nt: TGTGCCAGCAGCGCCGCCCCTTTTAGGGGTTATAGCAATCAGCCCCAGCATTTT; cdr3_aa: CASSAAPFRGYSNQPQHF
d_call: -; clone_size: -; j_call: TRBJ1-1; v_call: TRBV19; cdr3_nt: TGTGCCAGTAGTAGGGGGCAGACCACTGAAGCTTTCTTT; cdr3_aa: CASSRGQTTEAFF
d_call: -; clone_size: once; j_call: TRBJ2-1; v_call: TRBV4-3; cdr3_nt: TGCGCCAGCAGCCAGGAGGGGGCCATGAACAATGAGCAGTTCTTC; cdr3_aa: CASSQEGAMNNEQFF
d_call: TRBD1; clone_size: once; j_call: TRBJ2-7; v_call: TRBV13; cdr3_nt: TGTGCCAGCAGACCTCTGTCATCGGGACAGGTATACGAGCAGTACTTC; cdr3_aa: CASRPLSSGQVYEQYF
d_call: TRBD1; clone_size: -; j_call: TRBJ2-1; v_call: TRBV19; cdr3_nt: TGTGCCAGTAGTACCGGGACAGGGTACTACAATGAGCAGTTCTTC; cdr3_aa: CASSTGTGYYNEQFF
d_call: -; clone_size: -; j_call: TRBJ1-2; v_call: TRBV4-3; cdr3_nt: TGCGCCAGCAGCCAAGACCAGGGGTCCTCGGGCTATGGCTACACCTTC; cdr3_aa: CASSQDQGSSGYGYTF
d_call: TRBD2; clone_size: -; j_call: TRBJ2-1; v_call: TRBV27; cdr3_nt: TGTGCCAGCAGTCCGGGACTAGCGGGAGGCCGCTCCTACAATGAGCAGTTCTTC; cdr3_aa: CASSPGLAGGRSYNEQFF
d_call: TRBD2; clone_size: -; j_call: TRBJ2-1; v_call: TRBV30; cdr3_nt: TGTGCCTGGAGTGTTAACGAGGGCGGGGGGTCCTACAATGAGCAGTTCTTC; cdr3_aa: CAWSVNEGGGSYNEQFF
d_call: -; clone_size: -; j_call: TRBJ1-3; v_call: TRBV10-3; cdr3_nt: TGTGCCATCAGTCCAGCGGGGGTATCTGGAAACACCATATATTTT; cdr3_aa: CAISPAGVSGNTIYF
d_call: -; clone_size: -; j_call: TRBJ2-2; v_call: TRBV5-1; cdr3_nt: TGCGCCAGCAGCCAAGGCGGAGGCGACACCGGGGAGCTGTTTTTT; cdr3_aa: CASSQGGGDTGELFF
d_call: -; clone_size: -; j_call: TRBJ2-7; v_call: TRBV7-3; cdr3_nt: TGTGCCAGCAGCTTACGGGGGTTAACCTACGAGGAGCAGTACTTC; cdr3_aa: CASSLRGLTYEEQYF
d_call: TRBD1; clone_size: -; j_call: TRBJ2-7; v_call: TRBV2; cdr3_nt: TGTGCCAGCACCACCGACAGGGCCCACGAGCAGTACTTC; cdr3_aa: CASTTDRAHEQYF
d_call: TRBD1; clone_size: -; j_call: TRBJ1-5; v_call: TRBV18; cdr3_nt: TGTGCCAGCTCAGCTACAGGGGCCAATCAGCCCCAGCATTTT; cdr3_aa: CASSATGANQPQHF
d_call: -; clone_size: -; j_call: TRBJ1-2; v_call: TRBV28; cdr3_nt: TGTGCCAGCAGTTCTCAGGGAAACCGCTATGGCTACACCTTC; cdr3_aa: CASSSQGNRYGYTF
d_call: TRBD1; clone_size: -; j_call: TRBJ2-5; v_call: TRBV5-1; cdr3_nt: TGCGCCAGCAGCTTGAGGACAGGATTGGAGACCCAGTACTTC; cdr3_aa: CASSLRTGLETQYF
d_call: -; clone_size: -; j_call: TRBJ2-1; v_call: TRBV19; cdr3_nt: TGTGCCAGTAGTATCGAACGGGGAAGGAGTGAGCAGTTCTTC; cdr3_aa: CASSIERGRSEQFF
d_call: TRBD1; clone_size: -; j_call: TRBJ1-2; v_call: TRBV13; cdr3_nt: TGTGCCAGCAGCTTAAAGGGGGCGAGCTACACCTTC; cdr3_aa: CASSLKGASYTF
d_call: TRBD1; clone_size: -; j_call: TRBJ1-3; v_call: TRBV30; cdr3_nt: TGTGCCTGGAGTCCTGACAGGACAGGAGCTGGAAACACCATATATTTT; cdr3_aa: CAWSPDRTGAGNTIYF
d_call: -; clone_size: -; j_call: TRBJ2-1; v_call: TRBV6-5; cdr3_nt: TGTGCCACCACAACCCCCGCGGGACAGCAGTTCTTC; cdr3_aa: CATTTPAGQQFF
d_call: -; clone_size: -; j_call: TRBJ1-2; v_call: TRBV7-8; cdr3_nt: TGTGCCAGCAGCTTAGAAACTGGGCCTGGGTATGGCTACACCTTC; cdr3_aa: CASSLETGPGYGYTF
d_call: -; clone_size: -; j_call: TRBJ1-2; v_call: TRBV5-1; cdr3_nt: TGCGCCAGCAGTTCAGCCAACGGAGATGGCTACACCTTC; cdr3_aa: CASSSANGDGYTF
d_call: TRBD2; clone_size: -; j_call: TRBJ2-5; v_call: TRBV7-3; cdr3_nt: TGTGCCAGCAGCTTACCGGGGGGGGGACAAGAGACCCAGTACTTC; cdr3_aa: CASSLPGGGQETQYF
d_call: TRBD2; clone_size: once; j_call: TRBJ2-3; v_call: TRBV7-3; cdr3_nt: TGTGCCAGCAGCCCTAGCGGGAGCACAGATACGCAGTATTTT; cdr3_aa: CASSPSGSTDTQYF
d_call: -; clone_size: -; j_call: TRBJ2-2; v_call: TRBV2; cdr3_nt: TGTGCCAGCAGTTTACTCGAAGCGGACACCGGGGAGCTGTTTTTT; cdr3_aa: CASSLLEADTGELFF
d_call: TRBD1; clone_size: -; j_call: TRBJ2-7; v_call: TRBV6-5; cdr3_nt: TGTGCCAGCAGTACGCCGACAGGGGGCTACGAGCAGTACTTC; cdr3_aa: CASSTPTGGYEQYF
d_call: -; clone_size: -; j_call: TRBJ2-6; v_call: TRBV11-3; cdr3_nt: TGTGCCAGCAGCCCTCACCACAGAGCTGGGGCCAACGTCCTGACTTTC; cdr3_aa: CASSPHHRAGANVLTF
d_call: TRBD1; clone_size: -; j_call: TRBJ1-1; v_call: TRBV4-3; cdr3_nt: TGCGCCAGCAGCCAATTTATGACTGGACAGGGGGATTACACTGAAGCTTTCTTT; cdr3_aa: CASSQFMTGQGDYTEAFF
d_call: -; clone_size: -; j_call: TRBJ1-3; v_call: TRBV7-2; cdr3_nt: TGTGCCAGCAGCTTGGGAGGGCAGGGCATCTCTGGAAACACCATATATTTT; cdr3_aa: CASSLGGQGISGNTIYF
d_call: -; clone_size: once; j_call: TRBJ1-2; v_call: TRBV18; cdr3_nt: TGTGCCAGCTCACCAGAGGGAGATAATGGCTACACCTTC; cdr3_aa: CASSPEGDNGYTF
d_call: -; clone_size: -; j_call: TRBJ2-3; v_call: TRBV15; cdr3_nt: TGTGCCACCAGCAGGCCACAGAGATACAGGGTTGAGGAGGGCACAGATACGCAGTATTTT; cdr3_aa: CATSRPQRYRVEEGTDTQYF
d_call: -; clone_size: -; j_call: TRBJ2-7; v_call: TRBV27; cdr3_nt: TGTGCCAGCAGTTTAAAGGAGGATCTCGAGCAGTACTTC; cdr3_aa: CASSLKEDLEQYF
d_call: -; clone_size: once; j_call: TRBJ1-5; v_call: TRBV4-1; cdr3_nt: TGCGCCAGCAGCCAAGGGGTCGTACAGGTAAATCAGCCCCAGCATTTT; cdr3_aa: CASSQGVVQVNQPQHF
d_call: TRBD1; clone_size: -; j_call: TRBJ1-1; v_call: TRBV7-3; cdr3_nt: TGTGCCAGCAGCGGACAGGGGAACACTGAAGCTTTCTTT; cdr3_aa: CASSGQGNTEAFF
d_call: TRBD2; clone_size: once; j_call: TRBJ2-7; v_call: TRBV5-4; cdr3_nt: TGTGCCAGCAGCTCCCGGGGGACTAGCGGCTACGAGCAGTACTTC; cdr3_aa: CASSSRGTSGYEQYF
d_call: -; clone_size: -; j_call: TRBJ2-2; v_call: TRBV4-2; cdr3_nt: TGTGCCAGCAGCCAAGGAACGGTGAACACCGGGGAGCTGTTTTTT; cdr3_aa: CASSQGTVNTGELFF
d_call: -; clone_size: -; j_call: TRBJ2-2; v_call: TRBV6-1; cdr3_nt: TGTGCCAGCACTGAAGGACAGAAGGCCGGGGAGCTGTTTTTT; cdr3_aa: CASTEGQKAGELFF
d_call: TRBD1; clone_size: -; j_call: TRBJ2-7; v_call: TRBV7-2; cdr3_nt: TGTGCCAGCAGCCCACAGGGGGGAGGCTACGAGCAGTACTTC; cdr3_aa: CASSPQGGGYEQYF
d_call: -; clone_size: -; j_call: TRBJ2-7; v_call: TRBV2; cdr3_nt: TGTGCCAGCAGTACTAGCCTTTCCTACGAGCAGTACTTC; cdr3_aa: CASSTSLSYEQYF
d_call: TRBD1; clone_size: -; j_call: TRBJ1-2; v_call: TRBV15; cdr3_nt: TGTGCCACCAGCAGAGCCAGGGGACAGAGCTATGGCTACACCTTC; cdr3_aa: CATSRARGQSYGYTF
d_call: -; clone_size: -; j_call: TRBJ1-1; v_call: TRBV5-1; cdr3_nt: TGCGCCAGCAGCTCCCTTTCGGGGGTGAACACTGAAGCTTTCTTT; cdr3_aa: CASSSLSGVNTEAFF
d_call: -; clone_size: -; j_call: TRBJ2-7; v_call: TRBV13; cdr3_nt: TGTGCCAGCAGCTTATTTAGCGCCTACGAGCAGTACTTC; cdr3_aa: CASSLFSAYEQYF
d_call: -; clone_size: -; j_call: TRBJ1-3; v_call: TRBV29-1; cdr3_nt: TGCAGCGTTGCCAGGGAAGCAAACACCATATATTTT; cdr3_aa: CSVAREANTIYF
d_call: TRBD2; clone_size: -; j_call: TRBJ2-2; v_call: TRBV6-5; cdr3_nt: TGTGCCAGCAGTAGCGGGGGGGCCTTCGGGGAGCTGTTTTTT; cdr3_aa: CASSSGGAFGELFF
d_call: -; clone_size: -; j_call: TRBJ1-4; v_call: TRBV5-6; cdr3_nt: TGTGCCAGCAGCCTCCGGACAGCTTCGAATGAAAAACTGTTTTTT; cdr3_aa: CASSLRTASNEKLFF
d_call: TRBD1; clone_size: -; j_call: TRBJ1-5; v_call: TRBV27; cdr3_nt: TGTGCCAGCAGCCTTGGGACAGGGATGAATCAGCCCCAGCATTTT; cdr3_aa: CASSLGTGMNQPQHF
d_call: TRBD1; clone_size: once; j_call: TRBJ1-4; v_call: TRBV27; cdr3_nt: TGTGCCAGCAGCCAAGACTGGACAGGGGGCCATGAAAAACTGTTTTTT; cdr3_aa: CASSQDWTGGHEKLFF
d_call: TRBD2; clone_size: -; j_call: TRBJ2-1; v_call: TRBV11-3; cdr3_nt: TGTTCAAGCGGGAGGTACAATGAGCAGTTCTTC; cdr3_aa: CSSGRYNEQFF
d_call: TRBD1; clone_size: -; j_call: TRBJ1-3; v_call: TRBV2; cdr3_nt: TGTGCCAGCAGTGACTGGGGGGACAGTGGAAACACCATATATTTT; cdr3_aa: CASSDWGDSGNTIYF